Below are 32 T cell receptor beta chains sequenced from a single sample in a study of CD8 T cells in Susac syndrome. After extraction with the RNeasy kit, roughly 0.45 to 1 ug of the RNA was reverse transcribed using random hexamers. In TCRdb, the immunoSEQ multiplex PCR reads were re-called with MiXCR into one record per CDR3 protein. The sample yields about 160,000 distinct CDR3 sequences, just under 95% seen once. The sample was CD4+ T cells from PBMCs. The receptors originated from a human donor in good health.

The chain's CDR3 is CASSLVYGGTDTQYF. As DNA, the CDR3 is TGTGCCAGCAGCTTAGTATACGGGGGAACAGATACGCAGTATTTT. This chain uses TRBV7-2 with TRBJ2-3; the D gene is possibly TRBD2 (6 bases). This CDR3 comprises 15 residues. The V end lost 1 base, the J end lost 3 bases, and 11 bases lay between the germline ends. Germline assignment: CDR1 SGHTA and CDR2 FQGNSA.

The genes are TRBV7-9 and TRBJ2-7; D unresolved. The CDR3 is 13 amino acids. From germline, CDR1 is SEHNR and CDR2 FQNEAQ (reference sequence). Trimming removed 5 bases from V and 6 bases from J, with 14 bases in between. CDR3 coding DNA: TGTGCCAGCAGCCGGACGGGCCTGGGCGAGCAGTACTTC. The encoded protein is CASSRTGLGEQYF. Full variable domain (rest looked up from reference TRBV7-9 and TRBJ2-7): DTGVSQNPRHKITKRGQNVTFRCDPISEHNRLYWYRQTLGQGPEFLTYFQNEAQLEKSRLLSDRFSAERPKGSFSTLEIQRTEQGDSAMYLCASSRTGLGEQYFGPGTRLTVT.

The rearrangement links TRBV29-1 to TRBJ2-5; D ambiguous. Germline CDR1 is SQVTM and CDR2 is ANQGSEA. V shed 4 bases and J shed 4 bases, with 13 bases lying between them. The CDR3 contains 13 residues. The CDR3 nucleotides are TGCAGCGTTGCAGGCTCGGTTGGAGAGACCCAGTACTTC. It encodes CSVAGSVGETQYF. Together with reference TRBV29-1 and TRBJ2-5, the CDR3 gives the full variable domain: SAVISQKPSRDICQRGTSLTIQCQVDSQVTMMFWYRQQPGQSLTLIATANQGSEATYESGFVIDKFPISRPNLTFSTLTVSNMSPEDSSIYLCSVAGSVGETQYFGPGTRLLVL.

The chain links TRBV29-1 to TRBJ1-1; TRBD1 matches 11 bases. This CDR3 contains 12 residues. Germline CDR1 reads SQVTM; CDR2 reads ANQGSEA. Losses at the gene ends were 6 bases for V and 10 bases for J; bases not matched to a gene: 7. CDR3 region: CSVVRDRGGAFF. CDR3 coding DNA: TGCAGCGTGGTCCGGGACAGGGGGGGAGCTTTCTTT.

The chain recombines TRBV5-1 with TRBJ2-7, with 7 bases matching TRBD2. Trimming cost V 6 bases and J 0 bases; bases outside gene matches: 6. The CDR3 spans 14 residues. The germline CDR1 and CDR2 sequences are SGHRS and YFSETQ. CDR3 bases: TGCGCCAGCAAGGGGACTATTAGCTCCTACGAGCAGTACTTC. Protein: CASKGTISSYEQYF.

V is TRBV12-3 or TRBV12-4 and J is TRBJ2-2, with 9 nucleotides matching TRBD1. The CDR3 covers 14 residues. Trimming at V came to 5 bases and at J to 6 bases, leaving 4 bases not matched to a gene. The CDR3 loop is CASSPGQGAGELFF. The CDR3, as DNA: TGTGCCAGCAGTCCGGGACAGGGTGCCGGGGAGCTGTTTTTT.

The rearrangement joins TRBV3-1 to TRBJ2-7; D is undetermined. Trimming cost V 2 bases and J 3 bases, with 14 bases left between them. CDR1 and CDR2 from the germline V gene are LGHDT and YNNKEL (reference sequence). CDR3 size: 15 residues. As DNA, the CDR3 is TGTGCCAGCAGCCAATTTCTCGGCCCCTACTACGAGCAGTACTTC. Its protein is CASSQFLGPYYEQYF.

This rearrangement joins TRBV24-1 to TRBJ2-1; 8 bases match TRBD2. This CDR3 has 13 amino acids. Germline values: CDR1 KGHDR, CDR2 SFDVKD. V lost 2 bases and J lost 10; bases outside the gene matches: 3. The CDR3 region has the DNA TGTGCCACCAGTGATTCCGGGAGGGAGGAGCAGTTCTTC. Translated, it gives CATSDSGREEQFF.

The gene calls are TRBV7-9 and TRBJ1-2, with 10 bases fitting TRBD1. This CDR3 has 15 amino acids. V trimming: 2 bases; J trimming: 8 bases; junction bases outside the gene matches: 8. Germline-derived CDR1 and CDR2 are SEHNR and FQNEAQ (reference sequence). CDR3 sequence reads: CASSLLRQGAGGYTF. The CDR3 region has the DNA TGTGCCAGCAGCTTATTAAGACAGGGGGCAGGAGGCTACACCTTC.

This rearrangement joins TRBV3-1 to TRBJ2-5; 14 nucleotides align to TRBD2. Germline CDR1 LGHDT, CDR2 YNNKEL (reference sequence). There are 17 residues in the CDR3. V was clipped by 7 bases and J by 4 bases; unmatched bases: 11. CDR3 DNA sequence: TGTGCCAGCAACCGTCCCGGGACTAGCGGGGGTGGAGAGACCCAGTACTTC. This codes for CASNRPGTSGGGETQYF.

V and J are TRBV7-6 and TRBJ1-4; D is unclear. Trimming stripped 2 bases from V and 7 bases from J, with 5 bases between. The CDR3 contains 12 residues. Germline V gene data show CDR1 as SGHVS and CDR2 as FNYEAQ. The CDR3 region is CASSLQREKLFF. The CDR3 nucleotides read TGTGCCAGCAGCTTACAGCGTGAAAAACTGTTTTTT.

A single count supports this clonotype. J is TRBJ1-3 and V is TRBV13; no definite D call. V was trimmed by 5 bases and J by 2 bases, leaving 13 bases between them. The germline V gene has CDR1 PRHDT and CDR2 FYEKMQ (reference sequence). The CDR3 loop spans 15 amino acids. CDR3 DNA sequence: TGTGCCAGCAGCGGCAGACTGCGCGCTGGAAACACCATATATTTT. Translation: CASSGRLRAGNTIYF. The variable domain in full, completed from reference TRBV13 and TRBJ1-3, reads AAGVIQSPRHLIKEKRETATLKCYPIPRHDTVYWYQQGPGQDPQFLISFYEKMQSDKGSIPDRFSAQQFSDYHSELNMSSLELGDSALYFCASSGRLRAGNTIYFGEGSWLTVV.

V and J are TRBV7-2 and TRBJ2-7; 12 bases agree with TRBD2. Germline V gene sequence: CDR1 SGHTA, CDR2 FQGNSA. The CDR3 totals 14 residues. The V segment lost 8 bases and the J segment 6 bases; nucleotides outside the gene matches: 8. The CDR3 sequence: CASAMTSGGIEQYF. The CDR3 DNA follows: TGTGCCAGCGCCATGACTAGCGGGGGAATCGAGCAGTACTTC.

The CDR3 loop is CATSREGTGANEQFF. CDR3 DNA: TGTGCCACCAGCAGGGAGGGGACAGGGGCCAATGAGCAGTTCTTC. The chain uses TRBV15 and TRBJ2-1; 10 nucleotides line up with TRBD1. The trim removed 3 bases at V and 6 bases at J, leaving 5 bases unmatched. The CDR3 has 15 amino acids. The germline V gene has CDR1 LNHNV and CDR2 YYDKDF (reference sequence).

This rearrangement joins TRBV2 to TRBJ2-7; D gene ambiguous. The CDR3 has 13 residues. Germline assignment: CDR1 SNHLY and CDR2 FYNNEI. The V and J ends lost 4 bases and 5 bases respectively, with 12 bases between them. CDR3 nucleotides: TGTGCCAGCAGTGGATTCGAAGGCGACGAGCAGTACTTC. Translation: CASSGFEGDEQYF.

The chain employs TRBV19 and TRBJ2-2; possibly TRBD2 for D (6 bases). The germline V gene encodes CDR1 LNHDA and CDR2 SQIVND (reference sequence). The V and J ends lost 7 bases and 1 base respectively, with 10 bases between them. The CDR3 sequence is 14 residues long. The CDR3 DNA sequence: TGTGCCAGTATAGTCGGGGGGAACACCGGGGAGCTGTTTTTT. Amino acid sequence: CASIVGGNTGELFF.

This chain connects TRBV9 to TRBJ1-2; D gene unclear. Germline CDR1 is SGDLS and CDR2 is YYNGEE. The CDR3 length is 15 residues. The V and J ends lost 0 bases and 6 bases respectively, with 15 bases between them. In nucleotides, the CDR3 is TGTGCCAGCAGCGTAGAGGTCGCCCTCAATAATGGCTACACCTTC. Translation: CASSVEVALNNGYTF.

The CDR3 sequence is CASSTGQDYNEQFF. The CDR3 DNA reads TGTGCCAGCAGTACGGGACAGGATTACAATGAGCAGTTCTTC. The chain recombines TRBV6-5 with TRBJ2-1; 8 bases are shared with TRBD1. The CDR3 is 14 amino acids. Trimming took 5 bases from V and 4 from J; bases not matched to a gene: 4. The germline V gene has CDR1 MNHEY and CDR2 SVGAGI.

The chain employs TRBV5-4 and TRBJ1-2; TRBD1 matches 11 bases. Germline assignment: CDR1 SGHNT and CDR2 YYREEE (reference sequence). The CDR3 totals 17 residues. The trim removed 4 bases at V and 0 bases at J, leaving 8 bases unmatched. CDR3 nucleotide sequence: TGTGCCAGCAGCCCAAGGACAGGGGGCCAAACTAACTATGGCTACACCTTC. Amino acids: CASSPRTGGQTNYGYTF.

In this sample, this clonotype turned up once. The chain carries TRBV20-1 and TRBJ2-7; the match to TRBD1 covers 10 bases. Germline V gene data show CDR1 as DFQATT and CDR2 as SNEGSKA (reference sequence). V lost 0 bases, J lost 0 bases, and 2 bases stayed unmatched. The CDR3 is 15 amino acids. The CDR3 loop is CSAREGQGTSYEQYF. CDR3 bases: TGCAGTGCTAGAGAGGGACAGGGGACCTCCTACGAGCAGTACTTC.

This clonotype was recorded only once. In DNA form, the CDR3 reads TGTGCCAGCAGCTTCCGGGGGGCGGGCCACACCGGGGAGCTGTTTTTT. Amino acids: CASSFRGAGHTGELFF. The chain carries TRBV7-9 and TRBJ2-2, with D possibly TRBD2 on 7 matching bases. This CDR3 has 16 residues. V was pared by 3 bases and J by 3 bases, with 14 bases between. Germline assignment: CDR1 SEHNR and CDR2 FQNEAQ (reference sequence).

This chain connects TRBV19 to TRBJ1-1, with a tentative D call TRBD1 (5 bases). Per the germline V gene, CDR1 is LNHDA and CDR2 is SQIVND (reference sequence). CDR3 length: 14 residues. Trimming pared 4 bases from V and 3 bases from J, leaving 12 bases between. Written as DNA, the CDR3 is TGTGCCAGTAGTAGTTCCAAGGGGTACACTGAAGCTTTCTTT. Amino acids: CASSSSKGYTEAFF.

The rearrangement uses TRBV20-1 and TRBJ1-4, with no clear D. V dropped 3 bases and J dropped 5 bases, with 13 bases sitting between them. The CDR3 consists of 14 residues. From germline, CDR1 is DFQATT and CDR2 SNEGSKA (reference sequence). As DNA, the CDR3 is TGCAGTGCTAGTAACCCAGCCCTAAATGAAAAACTGTTTTTT. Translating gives CSASNPALNEKLFF.

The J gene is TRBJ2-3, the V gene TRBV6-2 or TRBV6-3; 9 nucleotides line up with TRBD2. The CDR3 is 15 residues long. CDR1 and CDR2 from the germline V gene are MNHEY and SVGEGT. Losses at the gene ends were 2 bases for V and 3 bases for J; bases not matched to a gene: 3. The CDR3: CASSYPLAGTDTQYF. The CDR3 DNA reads TGTGCCAGCAGTTACCCTCTAGCGGGGACAGATACGCAGTATTTT.

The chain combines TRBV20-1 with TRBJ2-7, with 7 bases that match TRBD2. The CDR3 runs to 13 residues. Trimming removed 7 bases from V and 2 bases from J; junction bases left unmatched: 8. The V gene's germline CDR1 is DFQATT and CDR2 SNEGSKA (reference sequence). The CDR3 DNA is TGCAGTGTAGTAGCTAGCGGAACCTACGAGCAGTACTTC. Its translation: CSVVASGTYEQYF.

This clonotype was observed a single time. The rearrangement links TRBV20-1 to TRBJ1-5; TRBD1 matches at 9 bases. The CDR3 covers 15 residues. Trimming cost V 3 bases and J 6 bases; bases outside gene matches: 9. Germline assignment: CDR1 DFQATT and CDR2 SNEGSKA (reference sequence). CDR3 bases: TGCAGTGCTAGTACCGGGACAGGGTTGGGTCAGCCCCAGCATTTT. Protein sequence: CSASTGTGLGQPQHF.

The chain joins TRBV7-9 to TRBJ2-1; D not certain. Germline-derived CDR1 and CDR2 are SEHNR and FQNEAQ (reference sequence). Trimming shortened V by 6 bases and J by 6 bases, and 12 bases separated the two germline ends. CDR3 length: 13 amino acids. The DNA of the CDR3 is TGTGCCAGCAGTTTCCACCCGCGCAATGAGCAGTTCTTC. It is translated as CASSFHPRNEQFF.

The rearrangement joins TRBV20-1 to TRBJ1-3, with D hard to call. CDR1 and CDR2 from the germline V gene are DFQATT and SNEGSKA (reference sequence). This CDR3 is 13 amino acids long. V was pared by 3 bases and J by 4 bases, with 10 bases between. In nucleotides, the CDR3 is TGCAGTGCTAGCGACCCCCTGGGAAACACCATATATTTT. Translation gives CSASDPLGNTIYF.

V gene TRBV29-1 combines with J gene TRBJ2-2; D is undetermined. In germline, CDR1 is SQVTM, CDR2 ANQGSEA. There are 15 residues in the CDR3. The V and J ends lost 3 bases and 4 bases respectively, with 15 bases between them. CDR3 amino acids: CSVDARHSGTGELFF. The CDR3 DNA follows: TGCAGCGTTGATGCCCGACACTCGGGCACCGGGGAGCTGTTTTTT.

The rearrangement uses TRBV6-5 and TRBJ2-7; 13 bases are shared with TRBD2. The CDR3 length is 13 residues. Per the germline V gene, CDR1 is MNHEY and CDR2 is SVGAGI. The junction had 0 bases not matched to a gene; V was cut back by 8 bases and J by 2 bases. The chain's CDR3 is CASGLAGAYEQYF. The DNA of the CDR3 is TGTGCCAGCGGACTAGCGGGGGCCTACGAGCAGTACTTC.

The CDR3 region is CATARSETDTQYF. The CDR3 DNA reads as TGTGCCACCGCCCGGTCGGAGACAGATACGCAGTATTTT. The rearrangement joins TRBV24-1 to TRBJ2-3; D gene ambiguous. V was trimmed by 9 bases and J by 3 bases, leaving 12 bases between them. Germline values: CDR1 KGHDR, CDR2 SFDVKD. This CDR3 region has 13 residues.

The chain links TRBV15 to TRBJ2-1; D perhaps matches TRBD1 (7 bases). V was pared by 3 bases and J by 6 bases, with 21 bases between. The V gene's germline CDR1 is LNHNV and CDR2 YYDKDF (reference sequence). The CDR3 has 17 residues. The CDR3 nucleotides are TGTGCCACCAGCAGGGGACCCGGGACAGAAGCGGGCAATGAGCAGTTCTTC. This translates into CATSRGPGTEAGNEQFF.